This T cell receptor (beta chain) was obtained from a study of immune characterization of retroperitoneal liposarcoma. TCRdb itself ran the PCR reads through MiXCR, one entry per CDR3 protein. The profile shows roughly 7,000 distinct CDR3 sequences, approximately 30% of them singletons. CDR1 SGHVS and CDR2 FQNEAQ come from the germline V gene. The CDR3 is 16 residues long. Trimming stripped 4 bases from V and 0 bases from J, with 13 bases between. Many counts were recorded for this clonotype. Material: blood. The origin of this receptor is a male donor with retroperitoneal liposarcoma. The chain is built from TRBV7-8 and TRBJ2-1; no clear D. The CDR3 DNA follows: TGTGCCAGCAGCTCAAGCCGCTTTGTCTCCTACAATGAGCAGTTCTTC. This sequence encodes CASSSSRFVSYNEQFF.